What follows are 14 T cell receptor beta chains derived from one specimen sequenced in a study of blood T cell repertoires in COVID-19. Assay used: immunoSEQ multiplex PCR; TCRdb lists only in-frame clones, some missing. This sample has 150,000 to 200,000 clones, with roughly nine tenths found just once. Sequencing used peripheral blood. These receptors all come from a man aged 18 to 29 with acute or convalescent COVID-19.

This chain links TRBV30 with TRBJ2-5; perhaps TRBD2 as D (6 bases). With 3 bases removed from V and 5 bases from J, the gap between germline ends came to 13 bases. The CDR3 extends over 13 amino acids. Germline CDR1 is GTSNPN and CDR2 is SVGIG (reference sequence). In DNA form, the CDR3 reads TGTGCCTGGAGGGGAGGAGTCAGGGAGACCCAGTACTTC. Amino acid sequence: CAWRGGVRETQYF.

V and J are TRBV29-1 and TRBJ2-5; TRBD1 matches 10 bases. The germline V gene encodes CDR1 SQVTM and CDR2 ANQGSEA. This CDR3 is built from 15 residues. V shed 5 bases and J 2 bases; nucleotides not matched to a gene: 8. CDR3 sequence reads: CSVYLPGQGQETQYF. CDR3 DNA: TGCAGCGTTTATCTCCCGGGACAGGGGCAAGAGACCCAGTACTTC.

This rearrangement joins TRBV7-2 to TRBJ2-5, with 8 bases identical to TRBD1. V dropped 4 bases and J dropped 7; count of bases not matched to a gene: 5. The germline gives CDR1 SGHTA, CDR2 FQGNSA. The CDR3 is made up of 13 amino acids. This CDR3 is CASSWDRRGTQYF. DNA of the CDR3: TGTGCCAGCAGCTGGGACAGGAGGGGGACCCAGTACTTC.

This chain joins TRBV30 and TRBJ2-6; TRBD2 is a possible D gene (5 bases). This CDR3 comprises 18 residues. V was cut by 0 bases and J by 1 base, with 16 bases left in between. Germline assignment: CDR1 GTSNPN and CDR2 SVGIG (reference sequence). As DNA, the CDR3 is TGTGCCTGGAGTGTACGGTCCAGAGTAGCGTCTGGGGCCAACGTCCTGACTTTC. Protein: CAWSVRSRVASGANVLTF. The full variable domain, rest sourced from reference TRBV30 and TRBJ2-6, is SQTIHQWPATLVQPVGSPLSLECTVEGTSNPNLYWYRQAAGRGLQLLFYSVGIGQISSEVPQNLSASRPQDRQFILSSKKLLLSDSGFYLCAWSVRSRVASGANVLTFGAGSRLTVL.

The genes are TRBV7-8 and TRBJ1-5; 10 nucleotides line up with TRBD1. Trimming cost V 4 bases and J 6 bases; bases outside gene matches: 12. The CDR3 is 17 amino acids. Germline assignment: CDR1 SGHVS and CDR2 FQNEAQ. This CDR3 is CASSSSGTGARGQPQHF. In DNA form, the CDR3 reads TGTGCCAGCAGCTCCAGCGGGACAGGGGCCCGGGGTCAGCCCCAGCATTTT.

V gene TRBV4-1 combines with J gene TRBJ2-5; TRBD2 might be the D (7 bases). V dropped 0 bases and J dropped 6 bases, with 20 bases sitting between them. The germline gives CDR1 MGHRA, CDR2 YSYEKL. This CDR3 spans 17 amino acids. The DNA of the CDR3 is TGCGCCAGCAGCCAAGATAGCCCATTTGGGGGGGCACAGACCCAGTACTTC. Protein: CASSQDSPFGGAQTQYF.

The chain carries TRBV5-6 and TRBJ1-5, with D unclear. Germline CDR1 reads SGHDT; CDR2 reads YYEEEE. This CDR3 is built from 12 residues. V lost 6 bases, J lost 5 bases, and 9 bases lay in between. CDR3 nucleotide sequence: TGTGCCAGCATGAACGGTTATCAGCCCCAGCATTTT. Its translation is CASMNGYQPQHF.

This clone turned up a few times. The chain links TRBV6-5 to TRBJ1-1, with 11 positions matching TRBD1. V was clipped by 7 bases and J by 4 bases; unmatched bases: 5. The germline V gene encodes CDR1 MNHEY and CDR2 SVGAGI. The CDR3 is 14 amino acids. In DNA, the CDR3 is TGTGCCAGCACTCGGGGGACAGGGGGCACTGAAGCTTTCTTT. It codes for CASTRGTGGTEAFF.

The V call is TRBV28, the J call TRBJ1-2; a possible D gene is TRBD1 (6 bases). The CDR3 extends over 14 amino acids. In germline, CDR1 is MDHEN, CDR2 SYDVKM. V lost 6 bases, J lost 5 bases, and 16 bases lay in between. Written as DNA, the CDR3 is TGTGCCAGCAGAGAAACAGGGTCTTATTATGGCTACACCTTC. It codes for CASRETGSYYGYTF.

This clone appeared a single time. This sequence joins TRBV9 and TRBJ2-1, with 8 bases aligning to TRBD2. The CDR3 totals 15 residues. Germline lookup yields CDR1 SGDLS and CDR2 YYNGEE. The junction had 5 bases not matched to a gene; V was cut back by 0 bases and J by 6 bases. The CDR3 loop is CASSVVAGGINEQFF. The CDR3 DNA reads TGTGCCAGCAGCGTAGTGGCGGGGGGCATCAATGAGCAGTTCTTC.

The CDR3 loop reads CASSFGRGNEQFF. CDR3 nucleotides: TGTGCCAGCAGCTTTGGTAGGGGCAATGAGCAGTTCTTC. The chain employs TRBV5-6 and TRBJ2-1, with a weak D call TRBD1 (5 bases). The CDR3 sequence is 13 residues long. Deletions cut 2 bases from V and 6 bases from J, with 9 bases between. Germline CDR1 reads SGHDT; CDR2 reads YYEEEE.

The CDR3 is CASGVEGARETQYF. The CDR3 nucleotides read TGTGCCAGTGGCGTGGAGGGGGCACGGGAGACCCAGTACTTC. This chain connects TRBV19 to TRBJ2-5, with D possibly TRBD1 on 7 matching bases. Trimming left V 8 bases short and J 5 bases short, with 18 bases between. The CDR3 loop spans 14 amino acids. CDR1 LNHDA and CDR2 SQIVND come from the germline V gene (reference sequence).

The V and J genes are TRBV25-1 and TRBJ2-3, with TRBD1 identical over 11 bases. Germline CDR1 is MGHDK and CDR2 is SYGVNS. J gave up 4 bases and V 8 bases, and 8 bases lay outside the gene matches. The CDR3 extends over 15 amino acids. The DNA for the CDR3 is TGTGCCAGCCACGACCGGGACAGGGGGTCAGATACGCAGTATTTT. Its protein product is CASHDRDRGSDTQYF.

The gene calls are TRBV19 and TRBJ1-4; D perhaps matches TRBD1 (5 bases). The germline CDR1 and CDR2 sequences are LNHDA and SQIVND (reference sequence). The V end was cut by 7 bases, the J end by 0 bases, with 12 bases between. The CDR3 sequence is 15 residues long. As DNA, the CDR3 is TGTGCCAGTAACCTCGACAGTGCAACTAATGAAAAACTGTTTTTT. The encoded protein is CASNLDSATNEKLFF.